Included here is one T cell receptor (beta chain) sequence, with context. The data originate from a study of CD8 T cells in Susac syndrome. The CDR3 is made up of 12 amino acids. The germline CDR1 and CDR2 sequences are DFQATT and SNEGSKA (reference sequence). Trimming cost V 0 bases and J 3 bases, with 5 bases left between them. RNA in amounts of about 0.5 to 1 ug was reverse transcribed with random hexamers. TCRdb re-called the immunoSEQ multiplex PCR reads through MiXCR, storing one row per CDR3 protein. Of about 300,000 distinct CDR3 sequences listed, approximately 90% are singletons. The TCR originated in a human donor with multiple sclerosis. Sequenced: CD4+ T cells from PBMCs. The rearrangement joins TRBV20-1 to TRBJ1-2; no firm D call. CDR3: CSARDQHYGYTF. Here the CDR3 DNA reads TGCAGTGCTAGAGATCAACACTATGGCTACACCTTC.